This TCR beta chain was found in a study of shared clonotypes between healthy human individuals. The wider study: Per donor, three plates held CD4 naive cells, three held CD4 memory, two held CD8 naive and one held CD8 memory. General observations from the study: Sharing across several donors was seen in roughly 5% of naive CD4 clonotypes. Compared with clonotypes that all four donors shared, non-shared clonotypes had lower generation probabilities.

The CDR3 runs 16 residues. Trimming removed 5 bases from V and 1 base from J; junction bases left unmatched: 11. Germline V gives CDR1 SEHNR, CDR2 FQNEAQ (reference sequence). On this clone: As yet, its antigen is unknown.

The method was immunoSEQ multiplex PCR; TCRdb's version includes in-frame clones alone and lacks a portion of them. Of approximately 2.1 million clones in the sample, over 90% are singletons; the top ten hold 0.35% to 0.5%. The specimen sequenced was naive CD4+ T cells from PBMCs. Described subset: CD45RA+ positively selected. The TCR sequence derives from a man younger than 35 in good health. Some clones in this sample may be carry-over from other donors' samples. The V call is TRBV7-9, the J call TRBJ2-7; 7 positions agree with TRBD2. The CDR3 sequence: CASSINSGPISYEQYF. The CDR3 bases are TGTGCCAGCAGCATAAATAGCGGGCCCATTTCCTACGAGCAGTACTTC.